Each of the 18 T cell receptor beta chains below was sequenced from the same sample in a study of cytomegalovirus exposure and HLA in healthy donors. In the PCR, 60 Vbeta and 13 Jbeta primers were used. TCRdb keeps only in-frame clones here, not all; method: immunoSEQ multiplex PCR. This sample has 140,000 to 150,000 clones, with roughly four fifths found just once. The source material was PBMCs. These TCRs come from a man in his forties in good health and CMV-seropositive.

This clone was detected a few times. CDR3 DNA: TGTGCCAGCAGCTCGGACAGGGGAAACACCATATATTTT. It codes for CASSSDRGNTIYF. This sequence joins TRBV5-4 and TRBJ1-3; 7 bases are a match to TRBD1. V trimming: 3 bases; J trimming: 4 bases; junction bases outside the gene matches: 1. Germline CDR1 SGHNT, CDR2 YYREEE (reference sequence). The CDR3 sequence is 13 residues long.

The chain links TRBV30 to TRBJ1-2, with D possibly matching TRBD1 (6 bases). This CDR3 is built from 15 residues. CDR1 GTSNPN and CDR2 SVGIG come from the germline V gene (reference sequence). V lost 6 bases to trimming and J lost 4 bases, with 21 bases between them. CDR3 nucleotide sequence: TGTGCCTGCCCGATACAGGGAAGGTCCCGCTATGGCTACACCTTC. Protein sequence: CACPIQGRSRYGYTF.

The CDR3 DNA reads as TGTGCCAGCAGCCCGGATTGGGGCGGGAGCCACAATGAGCAGTTCTTC. It codes for CASSPDWGGSHNEQFF. This chain links TRBV7-9 with TRBJ2-1, with 7 bases matching TRBD2. CDR1 SEHNR and CDR2 FQNEAQ come from the germline V gene (reference sequence). The junction had 12 bases not matched to a gene; V was cut back by 5 bases and J by 5 bases. The CDR3 loop spans 16 amino acids.

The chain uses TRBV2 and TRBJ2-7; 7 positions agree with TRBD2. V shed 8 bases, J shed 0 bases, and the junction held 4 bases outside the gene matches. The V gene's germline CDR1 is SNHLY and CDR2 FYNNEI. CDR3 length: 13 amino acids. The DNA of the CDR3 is TGTGCCAGCTCTAGCGGCTACTCCTACGAGCAGTACTTC. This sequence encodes CASSSGYSYEQYF.

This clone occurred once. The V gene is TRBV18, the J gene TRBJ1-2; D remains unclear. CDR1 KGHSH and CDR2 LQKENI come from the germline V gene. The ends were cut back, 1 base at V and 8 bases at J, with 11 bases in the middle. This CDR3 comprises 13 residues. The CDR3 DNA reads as TGTGCCAGCTCACCACGCGTCATTTCAGGCTACACCTTC. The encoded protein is CASSPRVISGYTF.

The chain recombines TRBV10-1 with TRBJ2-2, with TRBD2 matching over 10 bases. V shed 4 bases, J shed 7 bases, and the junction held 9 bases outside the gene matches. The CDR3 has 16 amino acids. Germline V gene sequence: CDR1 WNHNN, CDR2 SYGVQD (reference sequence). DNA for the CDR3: TGCGCCAGCAGTGCAGCTAGCGGGAGACGGGGCGGGGAGCTGTTTTTT. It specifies CASSAASGRRGGELFF.

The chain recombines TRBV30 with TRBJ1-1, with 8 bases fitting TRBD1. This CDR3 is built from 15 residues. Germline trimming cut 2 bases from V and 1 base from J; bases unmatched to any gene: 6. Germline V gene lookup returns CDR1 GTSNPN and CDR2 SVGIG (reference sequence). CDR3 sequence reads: CAWSTRTGTNTEAFF. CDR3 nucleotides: TGTGCCTGGAGTACCAGGACAGGGACGAACACTGAAGCTTTCTTT.

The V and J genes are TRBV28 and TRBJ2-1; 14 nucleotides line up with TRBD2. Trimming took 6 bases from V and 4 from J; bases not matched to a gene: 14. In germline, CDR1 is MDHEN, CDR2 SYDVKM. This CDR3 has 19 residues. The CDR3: CASSTPMGLAGVVYNEQFF. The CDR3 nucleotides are TGTGCCAGCAGCACTCCAATGGGACTAGCGGGAGTGGTGTACAATGAGCAGTTCTTC. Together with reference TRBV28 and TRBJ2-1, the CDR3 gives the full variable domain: DVKVTQSSRYLVKRTGEKVFLECVQDMDHENMFWYRQDPGLGLRLIYFSYDVKMKEKGDIPEGYSVSREKKERFSLILESASTNQTSMYLCASSTPMGLAGVVYNEQFFGPGTRLTVL.

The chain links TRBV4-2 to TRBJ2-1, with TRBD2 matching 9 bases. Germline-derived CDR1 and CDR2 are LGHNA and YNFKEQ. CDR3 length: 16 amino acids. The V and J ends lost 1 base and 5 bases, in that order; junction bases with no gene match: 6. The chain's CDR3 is CASSQVGIAGDNEQFF. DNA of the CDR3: TGTGCCAGCAGCCAAGTCGGGATAGCGGGAGACAATGAGCAGTTCTTC.

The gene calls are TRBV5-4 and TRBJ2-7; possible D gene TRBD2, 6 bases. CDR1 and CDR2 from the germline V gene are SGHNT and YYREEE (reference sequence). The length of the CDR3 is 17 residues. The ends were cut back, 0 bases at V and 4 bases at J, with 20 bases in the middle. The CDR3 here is CASSLGSREALRYEQYF. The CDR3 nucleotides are TGTGCCAGCAGCTTGGGGTCTAGGGAGGCCCTCCGATACGAGCAGTACTTC. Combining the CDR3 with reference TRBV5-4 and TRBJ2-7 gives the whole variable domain ETGVTQSPTHLIKTRGQQVTLRCSSQSGHNTVSWYQQALGQGPQFIFQYYREEENGRGNFPPRFSGLQFPNYSSELNVNALELDDSALYLCASSLGSREALRYEQYFGPGTRLTVT.

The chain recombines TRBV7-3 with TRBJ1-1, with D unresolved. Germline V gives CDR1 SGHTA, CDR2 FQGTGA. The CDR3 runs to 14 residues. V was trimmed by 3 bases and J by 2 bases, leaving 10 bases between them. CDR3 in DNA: TGTGCCAGCAGCTTCTCCGGAGGAAACACTGAAGCTTTCTTT. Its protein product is CASSFSGGNTEAFF.

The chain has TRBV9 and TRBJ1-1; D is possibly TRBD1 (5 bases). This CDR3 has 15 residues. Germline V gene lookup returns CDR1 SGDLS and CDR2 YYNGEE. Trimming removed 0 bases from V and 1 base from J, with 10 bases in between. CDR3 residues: CASSVEAQGNTEAFF. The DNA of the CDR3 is TGTGCCAGCAGCGTAGAGGCGCAGGGGAACACTGAAGCTTTCTTT.

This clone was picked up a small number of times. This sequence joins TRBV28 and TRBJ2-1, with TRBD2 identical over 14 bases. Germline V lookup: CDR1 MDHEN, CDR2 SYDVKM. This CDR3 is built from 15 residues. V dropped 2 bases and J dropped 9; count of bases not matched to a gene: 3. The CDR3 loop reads CASSLGTSGSFEQFF. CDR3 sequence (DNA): TGTGCCAGCAGTTTAGGGACTAGCGGGAGTTTTGAGCAGTTCTTC.

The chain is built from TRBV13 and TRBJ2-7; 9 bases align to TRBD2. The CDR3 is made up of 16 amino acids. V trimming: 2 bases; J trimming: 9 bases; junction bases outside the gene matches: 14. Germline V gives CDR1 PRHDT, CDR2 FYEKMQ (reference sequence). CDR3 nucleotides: TGTGCCAGCAGCTTACGGCGGGAGGGCCTTGCCTCGGGGCAGTACTTC. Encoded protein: CASSLRREGLASGQYF.

The CDR3 nucleotides are TGCGCCAGCAGCCAAGGACACCCCCAAGAGACCCAGTACTTC. Its protein product is CASSQGHPQETQYF. This rearrangement joins TRBV4-1 to TRBJ2-5; D is undetermined. CDR1 and CDR2 (germline): MGHRA, YSYEKL. V lost 1 base, J lost 1 base, and 7 bases lay in between. CDR3 length: 14 amino acids.

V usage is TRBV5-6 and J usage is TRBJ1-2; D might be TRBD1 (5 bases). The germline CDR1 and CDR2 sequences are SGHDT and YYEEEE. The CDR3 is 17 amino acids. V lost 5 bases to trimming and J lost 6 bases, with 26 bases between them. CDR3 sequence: CASRGGILSAGKNGYTF. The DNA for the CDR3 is TGTGCCAGCAGGGGGGGGATTTTAAGTGCAGGCAAGAATGGCTACACCTTC.

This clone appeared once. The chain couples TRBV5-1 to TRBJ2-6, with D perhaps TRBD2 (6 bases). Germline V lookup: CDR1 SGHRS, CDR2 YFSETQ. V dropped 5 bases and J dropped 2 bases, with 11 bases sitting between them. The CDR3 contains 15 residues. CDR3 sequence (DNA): TGCGCCAGCAGAGAACGGGGGACTGGGGCCAACGTCCTGACTTTC. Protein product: CASRERGTGANVLTF.

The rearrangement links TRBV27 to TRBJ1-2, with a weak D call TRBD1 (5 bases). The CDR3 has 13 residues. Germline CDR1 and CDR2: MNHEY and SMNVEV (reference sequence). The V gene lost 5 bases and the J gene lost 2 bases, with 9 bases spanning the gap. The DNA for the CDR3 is TGTGCCAGCAGTCTGGGGCCCAACTATGGCTACACCTTC. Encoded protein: CASSLGPNYGYTF.